A selection of T cell receptor beta chains follows, all from one sample in a study of shared clonotypes between healthy human individuals. Here immunoSEQ multiplex PCR was the method, and the copy in TCRdb shows in-frame clones only, minus some. The data hold more than 500,000 clones, with roughly 96% observed a single time. The sequencing input was naive CD8+ T cells sorted from blood. Receptors originate from a young woman in good health. Each CDR3 is given with its conserved first and last residue. A D gene is named only where the DNA matches it firmly. A row's size may be missing; if present it is once, few, many or a size class.

j_call d_call v_call clone_size cdr3_nt cdr3_aa
TRBJ2-3 TRBD2 TRBV7-9 NA TGTGCCAGCAGCCCGGGCGGTAGCGGGAGTCCGTATTTT CASSPGGSGSPYF
TRBJ2-7 NA TRBV5-4 NA TGTGCCAGCAGCTTGGGTAGTGGCAGGGCCGAGCAGTACTTC CASSLGSGRAEQYF
TRBJ2-5 NA TRBV4-1 NA TGCGCCAGCAGCCAAAGGGTAACAGATATCCAAGAGACCCAGTACTTC CASSQRVTDIQETQYF
TRBJ2-1 TRBD2 TRBV27 NA TGTGCCAGCAGTTTTAAGGGCGGGAGCTCCTACAATGAGCAGTTCTTC CASSFKGGSSYNEQFF
TRBJ2-7 TRBD2 TRBV7-9 NA TGTGCCAGCAGCTTAGCTTCAGCGGGAGCGTATCGGAGCTCCTACGAGCAGTACTTC CASSLASAGAYRSSYEQYF
TRBJ2-7 TRBD2 TRBV4-1 NA TGCGCCAGCAGCCAAGATACGGGACTAGCGGGAACCTACGAGCAGTACTTC CASSQDTGLAGTYEQYF
TRBJ2-7 NA TRBV27 NA TGTGCCAGCAGTTTATTCTCCTACGAGCAGTACTTC CASSLFSYEQYF
TRBJ2-7 TRBD2 TRBV27 once TGTGCCAGCAGAATGGGGACTAGCGATAACTCCTACGAGCAGTACTTC CASRMGTSDNSYEQYF
TRBJ2-1 TRBD2 TRBV19 NA TGTGCCAGTCGGGAGGGGTTACCCAATGAGCAGTTCTTC CASREGLPNEQFF
TRBJ1-4 TRBD1 TRBV28 NA TGTGCCAGCAGCGTGGTGGACAGGGAGAATGAAAAACTGTTTTTT CASSVVDRENEKLFF
TRBJ1-5 TRBD1 TRBV19 NA TGTGCCAGTAGCTTGGGACAGTATCAGCCCCAGCATTTT CASSLGQYQPQHF
TRBJ2-7 NA TRBV5-6 NA TGTGCCAGCAGCTTGAAAAGCTCCTACGAGCAGTACTTC CASSLKSSYEQYF
TRBJ2-7 TRBD1 TRBV5-1 NA TGCGCCAGCTGCAGGGACAGTTCGTACGAGCAGTACTTC CASCRDSSYEQYF
TRBJ1-2 NA TRBV5-6 few TGTGCCAGCAGATCAGGGTTGGATGGCTACACCTTC CASRSGLDGYTF
TRBJ2-3 TRBD2 TRBV5-4 NA TGTGCCAGCAGCTTGGATGGCGGGAGCGCCCCGGATACGCAGTATTTT CASSLDGGSAPDTQYF
TRBJ2-7 TRBD2 TRBV27 NA TGTGCCAGCAGTTCCGGGACTAGCGGGTCCTACGAGCAGTACTTC CASSSGTSGSYEQYF
TRBJ2-7 TRBD1 TRBV28 NA TGTGCCAGCAGCCGCCCGAATGAGGGACAGTCCCCTTACGGGGAGCAGTACTTC CASSRPNEGQSPYGEQYF
TRBJ2-5 NA TRBV29-1 NA TGCAGCGTTGAGGAGGGTGGAACAGGGGCAAACGAAGAGACCCAGTACTTC CSVEEGGTGANEETQYF
TRBJ2-1 TRBD2 TRBV7-2 NA TGTGCCAGCAGCTTAGCGCTAGGGGCGGGAGGGACCTACAATGAGCAGTTCTTC CASSLALGAGGTYNEQFF
TRBJ1-5 NA TRBV11-2 NA TGTGCCAGCAGCTTAGGTGGGGATTGGGGCAATCAGCCCCAGCATTTT CASSLGGDWGNQPQHF
TRBJ2-3 NA TRBV30 NA TGTGCCTGGAGTGTAGCGGGCCTTAGCACAGATACGCAGTATTTT CAWSVAGLSTDTQYF
TRBJ1-5 NA TRBV20-1 few TGCAGTGCTAGGAGTGATCAGCCCCAGCATTTT CSARSDQPQHF
TRBJ2-3 NA TRBV23-1 NA TGCGCCAGCAGTCAATCGTCCAGGGATACGCAGTATTTT CASSQSSRDTQYF
TRBJ2-7 TRBD1 TRBV6-5 NA TGTGCCAGCAGATCGACAGGGGGCTACGAGCAGTACTTC CASRSTGGYEQYF
TRBJ1-5 NA TRBV28 NA TGTGCCAGCAGTAGGGGGGGCGGCAATCAGCCCCAGCATTTT CASSRGGGNQPQHF
TRBJ2-7 TRBD2 TRBV28 once TGTGCCAGCAGGAGCGGGAATGCATACGAGCAGTACTTC CASRSGNAYEQYF
TRBJ1-2 TRBD1 TRBV19 NA TGTGCCAGTACCCCGACAGGGGACTACGCTGGCTACACCTTC CASTPTGDYAGYTF
TRBJ2-7 NA TRBV6-5 NA TGTGCCAGCACCCCTACTCCTTCGGCGACCTACGAGCAGTACTTC CASTPTPSATYEQYF
TRBJ1-1 TRBD1 TRBV16 NA TGTGCCAGCAGCCACAGGGGGCACACTGAAGCTTTCTTT CASSHRGHTEAFF
TRBJ1-1 NA TRBV13 NA TGTGCCAGCAGCCCCCTCCACACTGAAGCTTTCTTT CASSPLHTEAFF
TRBJ2-1 TRBD2 TRBV29-1 once TGCAGCGTTGAAACTAGCGGGGGTTACAATGAGCAGTTCTTC CSVETSGGYNEQFF
TRBJ2-6 TRBD1 TRBV27 NA TGTGCCAGCAGCGAGGGGGCATATGGGGCCAACGTCCTGACTTTC CASSEGAYGANVLTF
TRBJ2-7 TRBD1 TRBV9 NA TGTGCCAGCAGCTTTGGGGACAGCAATTACGAGCAGTACTTC CASSFGDSNYEQYF
TRBJ1-2 TRBD1 TRBV6-5 NA TGTGCCAGCAGCGCCACCCTGACAGGGTATGGCTACACCTTC CASSATLTGYGYTF
TRBJ1-1 TRBD1 TRBV13 NA TGTGCCAGCAGCTCCACCGGGACAGGGTGGAACACTGAAGCTTTCTTT CASSSTGTGWNTEAFF
TRBJ2-3 NA TRBV13 NA TGTGCCAGCAGCCCCCCGGGCGGGAACGCAGATACGCAGTATTTT CASSPPGGNADTQYF
TRBJ1-4 TRBD1 TRBV27 NA TGTGCCAGCAGTTTATCCCCGGACAGGGCCCCAGCAACTAATGAAAAACTGTTTTTT CASSLSPDRAPATNEKLFF